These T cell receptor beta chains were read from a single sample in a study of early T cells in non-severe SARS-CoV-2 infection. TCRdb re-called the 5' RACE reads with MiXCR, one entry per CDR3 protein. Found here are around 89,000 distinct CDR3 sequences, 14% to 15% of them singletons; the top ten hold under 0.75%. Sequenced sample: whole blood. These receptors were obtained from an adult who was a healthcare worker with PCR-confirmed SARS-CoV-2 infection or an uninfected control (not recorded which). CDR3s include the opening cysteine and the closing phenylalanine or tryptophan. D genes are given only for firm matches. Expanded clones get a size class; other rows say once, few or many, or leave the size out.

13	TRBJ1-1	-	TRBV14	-	TGTGCCAGCAGCCGCCGGGGAAGGACTGAAGCTTTCTTT	CASSRRGRTEAFF
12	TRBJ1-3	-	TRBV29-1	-	TGCAGCGTTGCGCGCTCTGGAAACACCATATATTTT	CSVARSGNTIYF
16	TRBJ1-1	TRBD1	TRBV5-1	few	TGCGCCAGCCGAAGGAGGCAGGGGGCTTTGAACACTGAAGCTTTCTTT	CASRRRQGALNTEAFF
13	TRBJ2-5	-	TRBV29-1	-	TGCAGCGTTGAGTCCGGGATAGGAGAGACCCAGTACTTC	CSVESGIGETQYF
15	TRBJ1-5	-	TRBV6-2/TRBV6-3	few	TGTGCCAGCAGTTACCGGGAGCCCGGTGTTCAGCCCCAGCATTTT	CASSYREPGVQPQHF
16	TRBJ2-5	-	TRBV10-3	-	TGTGCCATCAGTGAATTGAGGGATGGGGGTGCAGAGACCCAGTACTTC	CAISELRDGGAETQYF
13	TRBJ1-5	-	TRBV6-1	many	TGTGCCAGCAGTGAAATGTTAAATCAGCCCCAGCATTTT	CASSEMLNQPQHF
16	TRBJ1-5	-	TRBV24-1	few	TGTGCCACCAGTGATGGGGGCCTTGGAAGCAATCAGCCCCAGCATTTT	CATSDGGLGSNQPQHF
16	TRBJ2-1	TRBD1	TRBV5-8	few	TGTGCCAGCAGCTTCCTACCGGGACAGGGGGGAAATGAGCAGTTCTTC	CASSFLPGQGGNEQFF
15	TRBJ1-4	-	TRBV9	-	TGTGCCAGCAGCGTAGAGGGGAGGGATGGTGAAAAACTGTTTTTT	CASSVEGRDGEKLFF
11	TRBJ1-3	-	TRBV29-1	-	TGCAGCGTTGAAATTTGGGACACCATATATTTT	CSVEIWDTIYF
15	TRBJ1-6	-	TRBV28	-	TGTGCCAGCAGTTTAAAGAATCTGGGGAATTCACCCCTCCACTTT	CASSLKNLGNSPLHF
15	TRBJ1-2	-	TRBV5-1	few	TGCGCCAGCAGCTCGGAGGGTACGGGGGATCGTGGCTACACCTTC	CASSSEGTGDRGYTF
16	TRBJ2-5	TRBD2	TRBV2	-	TGTGCCAGCAGTGGGGCCGGGATAGCGGGGGGTGAGACCCAGTACTTC	CASSGAGIAGGETQYF
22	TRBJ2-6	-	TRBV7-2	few	TGTGCCAGCAGTCCCACCCAGCTAGTACTGGGTCCGGATAACTCTGGGGCCAACGTCCTGACTTTC	CASSPTQLVLGPDNSGANVLTF
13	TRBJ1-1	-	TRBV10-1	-	TGCGCCAGCAGTCGGTCCAGGGGCACTGAAGCTTTCTTT	CASSRSRGTEAFF
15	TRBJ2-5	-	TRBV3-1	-	TGTGCCAGCAGCCCCCCGGTGATAGTTCAAGAGACCCAGTACTTC	CASSPPVIVQETQYF
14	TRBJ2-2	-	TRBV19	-	TGTGCCAGTAGTATGGGCAGTTTCCCCGGGGAGCTGTTTTTT	CASSMGSFPGELFF
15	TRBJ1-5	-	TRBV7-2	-	TGTGCCAGCAGCTTAGCCGGGGGAGCCAATCAGCCCCAGCATTTT	CASSLAGGANQPQHF
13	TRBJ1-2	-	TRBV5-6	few	TGTGCCAGCAGCAAAGGACAGAACTATGGCTACACCTTC	CASSKGQNYGYTF
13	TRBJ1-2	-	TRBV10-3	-	TGTGCCACACAGAGGGAAGCCAACTATGGCTACACCTTC	CATQREANYGYTF
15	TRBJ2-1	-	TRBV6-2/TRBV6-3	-	TGTGCCAGCAGTGAACAGGTCCGGAGGGGCAATGAGCAGTTCTTC	CASSEQVRRGNEQFF
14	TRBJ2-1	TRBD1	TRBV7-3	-	TGTGCCAGCAGCTTAAGACAGGGAAGCAATGAGCAGTTCTTC	CASSLRQGSNEQFF
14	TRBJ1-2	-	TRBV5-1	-	TGCGCCAGCAGCTTCAGGGATATGTACTATGGCTACACCTTC	CASSFRDMYYGYTF
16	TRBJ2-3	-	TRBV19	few	TGTGCCAGTAGTATTTCACGGACAGTGACCACAGATACGCAGTATTTT	CASSISRTVTTDTQYF